This record looks at one TCR beta chain sequence and its context. The sample holds one count of this clone. This receptor's antigen is unknown. Per-nucleotide qualities are absent, and no much larger clonotype sits a single base away. Using the deep immunoSEQ assay, TCR CDR3 regions were amplified from genomic DNA by multiplex PCR. Extracted genomic DNA from each cell subset was spread evenly across all wells of several immunoSEQ 96-well plates, with each plate serving as a replicate. Each replicate PCR for sorted subsets received roughly 0.2 ug genomic DNA, equal to roughly 33,000 T cell genomes. Purified libraries were quantified with a Qubit 3.0 fluorometer, sized on a Bioanalyzer 2100, and re-quantified with the KAPA Library Quantification kit. Every immunoSEQ 96-well plate was sequenced on a separate single-read 150-cycle Illumina NextSeq 550 flow cell. The study's own analysis went as follows. Because the immunoSEQ output included only junctional sequences and no quality scores, the filtering could not be the same as the filtering used for full-length reads. To assign V/J genes and CDR3, sequences were annotated against IMGT germline references using PyIR, a Python wrapper for IgBLAST v1.9. Reads were removed for weak V/J assignments (E-value above 1e-6), missing CDR3, stop codons, out-of-frame junctions, or ambiguous translated residues. V3J clonotypes were defined by identical inferred V gene, J gene, and CDR3 amino acid sequence. Percentage overlap between repertoires was calculated by dividing the number of shared unique clonotypes by the size of the smaller repertoire. RTK rarefaction, the Chao1 estimator, and Recon v2.1 estimates of unobserved clonotypes were used to assess repertoire richness. Generation probabilities were computed with OLGA for all TCRbeta clonotypes obtained by the gDNA method from a few donors. Not all clones reach the TCRdb copy of this immuneACCESS table, which keeps in-frame sequences only. Checked studies attribute under half of the gap to unresolved V genes and leave the rest unexplained. Clone size and V and J calls were adopted from that table, with D and trimming inferred from the DNA. The sample table lists more than 2 million clones, about 94% of them with a count of one. The ten largest make up more than 0.95% of the sample.

The data were taken from a study of shared clonotypes between healthy human individuals (dated by TCRdb to 2019 to 2021). In the study overall: Two women and a few men aged 18 to 49 years were included in the cohort. For each donor, CD4 naive and CD4 memory were each run on three plates, CD8 naive on two plates, and CD8 memory on one plate. The study deeply sequenced blood TCR repertoires of five healthy adults to estimate repertoire size and the extent of clonotype sharing between individuals. To increase sequencing depth and limit assay-specific biases, different laboratories used diverse techniques to prepare libraries and sequence TCR repertoires. Per donor, leukapheresis produced somewhere between about 0.94 and 9 billion PBMCs.

Points the paper makes about the study in general: Naive subsets generally had larger estimated clonotype richness than memory subsets. Sampling was restricted to blood, and TCR repertoires in tissue are likely to differ from TCR repertoires in blood. Pairwise subsampling led to the expectation that sequencing depth would affect the degree of clonotype sharing among donors. Because the study included only a small number of donors, the genetic and exposure-history diversity represented was limited. Even with the large sequencing depth, rarefaction of the sorted-subset datasets indicated that sequencing was incomplete. Across four donors, about 5% of naive CD4, approximately 4% of naive CD8, around 2.1% of memory CD4, and approximately 0.4% of memory CD8 clonotypes were shared. Compared with non-shared clonotypes, the clonotypes found in all four sorted-subset donors had higher generation probabilities.

From the cysteine up to the phenylalanine, the CDR3 has a length of 17 residues. The CDR3 DNA has 51 bases and is translated from base 1. Via the germline V gene (reference sequence), CDR1 is GTSNPN and CDR2 SVGIG. A distance of 18 bases separates the germline ends of V and J, which lose 2 bases and 1 base respectively. For the CD8 naive samples, CD45RO-negative cells were positively selected for CCR7, yielding a CD45RA+CCR7+ population from which TemRA cells were excluded. Donors were healthy HIV-negative adults with no recently reported acute infections or vaccinations. Every donor was a Caucasian adult living in Nashville, Tennessee, USA. Blood was collected by leukapheresis, and PBMCs were isolated by Ficoll-Histopaque density gradient centrifugation and then cryopreserved in liquid nitrogen vapor phase. Analytical flow cytometry was used to check the purity and quantity of every magnetically sorted T cell population. Genomic DNA was isolated from every sorted fraction and measured by UV absorbance on a Nanodrop 2000c.

The sequenced sample consisted of naive CD8+ T cells sorted from blood. The intended sense of this specimen's cell subset or site label: CD45RA+CCR7+. Recombination connected TRBV30 to TRBJ2-1; the D gene is possibly TRBD2, with 6 bases matching. The source of this sequence is a man between 18 and 35 years old in good health. The CDR3: CAWSTLHGGRSYNEQFF. The bases read TGTGCCTGGAGTACCTTACACGGAGGGCGGTCCTACAATGAGCAGTTCTTC. The entire variable domain, with the stretches around the CDR3 drawn from the reference TRBV30 and TRBJ2-1 proteins, is SQTIHQWPATLVQPVGSPLSLECTVEGTSNPNLYWYRQAAGRGLQLLFYSVGIGQISSEVPQNLSASRPQDRQFILSSKKLLLSDSGFYLCAWSTLHGGRSYNEQFFGPGTRLTVL.